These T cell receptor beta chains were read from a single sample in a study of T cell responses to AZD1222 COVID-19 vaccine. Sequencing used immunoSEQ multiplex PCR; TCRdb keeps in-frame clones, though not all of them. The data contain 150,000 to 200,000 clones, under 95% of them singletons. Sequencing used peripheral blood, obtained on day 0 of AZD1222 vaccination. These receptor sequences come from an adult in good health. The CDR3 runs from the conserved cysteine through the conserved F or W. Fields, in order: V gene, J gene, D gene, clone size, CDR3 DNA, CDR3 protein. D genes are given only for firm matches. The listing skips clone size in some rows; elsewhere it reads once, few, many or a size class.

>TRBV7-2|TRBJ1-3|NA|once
TGTGCCAGCGGAAACACCCAATTTGCGCGACACTCTGGAAACACCATATATTTT
CASGNTQFARHSGNTIYF
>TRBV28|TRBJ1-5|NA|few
TGTGCCAGCAGTACCCCGGACATAGTAGCAAATCAGCCCCAGCATTTT
CASSTPDIVANQPQHF
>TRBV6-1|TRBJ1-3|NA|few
TGTGCCAGCAGTGAAGCCGCAGAGGGAAACACCATATATTTT
CASSEAAEGNTIYF
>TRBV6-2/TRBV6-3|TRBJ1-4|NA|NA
TGTGCCAGCAGTTCCGGGACACTAAGGGCTTTCAGTGAAAAACTGTTTTTT
CASSSGTLRAFSEKLFF
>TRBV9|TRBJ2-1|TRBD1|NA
TGTGCCAGCAGCCCAGCCCGACAGGGGTACAATGAGCAGTTCTTC
CASSPARQGYNEQFF
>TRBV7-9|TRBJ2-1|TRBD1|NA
TGTGCCAGCAGCCCCCAAACAGGGGCGCCTTACAATGAGCAGTTCTTC
CASSPQTGAPYNEQFF
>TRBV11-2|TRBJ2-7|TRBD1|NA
TGTGCCACTTCGACCGGGACAGGAGCCTACGAGCAGTACTTC
CATSTGTGAYEQYF
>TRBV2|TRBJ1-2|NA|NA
TGTGCCAGCAGTGGGTTAGGGACATCCCACTATGGCTACACCTTC
CASSGLGTSHYGYTF
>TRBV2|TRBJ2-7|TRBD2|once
TGTGCCAGCAGGACTAGCGAATCCTACGAGCAGTACTTC
CASRTSESYEQYF
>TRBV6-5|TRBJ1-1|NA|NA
TGTGCCAGCAGTTACACCTTCTTTAGCACTGAAGCTTTCTTT
CASSYTFFSTEAFF
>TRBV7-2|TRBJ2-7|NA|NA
TGTGCCAGCAGCGATCAACAATCCTCCTACGAGCAGTACTTC
CASSDQQSSYEQYF
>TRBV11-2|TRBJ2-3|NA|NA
TGTGCCAGCAGCTTAGGCGTCGGAGATACGCAGTATTTT
CASSLGVGDTQYF
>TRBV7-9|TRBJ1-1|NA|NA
TGTGCCAGCAGGGAATCGAACACTGAAGCTTTCTTT
CASRESNTEAFF
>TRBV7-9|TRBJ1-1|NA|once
TGTGCCAGCAGCTACGGGGCAGGGCAGCCTTTCTTT
CASSYGAGQPFF
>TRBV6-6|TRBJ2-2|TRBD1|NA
TGTGCCAGCAGTCCTATCCCGGGACAGGGGGCGGCAGGCACCGGGGAGCTGTTTTTT
CASSPIPGQGAAGTGELFF
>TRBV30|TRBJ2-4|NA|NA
TGTGCCTGGAACACTTTACCGGGAACCAAAAACATTCAGTACTTC
CAWNTLPGTKNIQYF
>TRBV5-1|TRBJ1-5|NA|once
TGCGCCATCTACCCCGGACAGCTCAATCAGCCCCAGCATTTT
CAIYPGQLNQPQHF
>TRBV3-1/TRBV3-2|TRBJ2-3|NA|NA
TGTGCCAGCAGCCAAGAATTGGTCGGCACAGATACGCAGTATTTT
CASSQELVGTDTQYF
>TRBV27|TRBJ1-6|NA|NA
TGTGCCAGCAGTCCAACAGGGTTGGGTAATTCACCCCTCCACTTT
CASSPTGLGNSPLHF
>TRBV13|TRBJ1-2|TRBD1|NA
TGTGCCAGCAGCGCCGGGACAGGGGACGGCTACACCTTC
CASSAGTGDGYTF
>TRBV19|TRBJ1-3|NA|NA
TGTGCCAGTAGGGTCCTCTCTGGAAACACCATATATTTT
CASRVLSGNTIYF
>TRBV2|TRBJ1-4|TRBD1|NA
TGTGCCAGCTCTGGGGGAGACAGGGGAAGGATTCGTGAAAAACTGTTTTTT
CASSGGDRGRIREKLFF
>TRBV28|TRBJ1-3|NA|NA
TGTGCCAGCAGTCCTCGGACGGGAGGCTCTGGAAACACCATATATTTT
CASSPRTGGSGNTIYF
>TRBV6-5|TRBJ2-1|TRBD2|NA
TGTGCCCTTGGGGGACTAGCGGGATACAATGAGCAGTTCTTC
CALGGLAGYNEQFF
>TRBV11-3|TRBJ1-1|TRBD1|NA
TGTGCCAGCAGCCTCACAGGGGTGGGCACTGAAGCTTTCTTT
CASSLTGVGTEAFF
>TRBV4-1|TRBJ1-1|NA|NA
TGCGCCAGCAGCCAAGACCCCGGAGGGCTCACTGAAGCTTTCTTT
CASSQDPGGLTEAFF
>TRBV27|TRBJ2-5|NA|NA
TGTGCCAGCAGTTTACGGGGGCTAGGGGGCGAGACCCAGTACTTC
CASSLRGLGGETQYF
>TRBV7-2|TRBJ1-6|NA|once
TGTGCCAGCAGCCGCCCCTTGGGGGTAGGTAATTCACCCCTCCACTTT
CASSRPLGVGNSPLHF
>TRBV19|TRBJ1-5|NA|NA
TGTGCCAGTAGTACAGGGATAGGCAATCAGCCCCAGCATTTT
CASSTGIGNQPQHF
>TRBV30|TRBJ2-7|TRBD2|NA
TGTGCCTGGAGTGTACAACTAGCGGGAGGCGAGCAGTACTTC
CAWSVQLAGGEQYF
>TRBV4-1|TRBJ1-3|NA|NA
TGCGCCAGCAGCCCCACACAGGGTCTCTCTGGAAACACCATATATTTT
CASSPTQGLSGNTIYF
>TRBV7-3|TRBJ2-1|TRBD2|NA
TGTGCCAGCAGCCTCGGGACTAGCGGGAGTGTTGGCTCCGCCGAGCAGTTCTTC
CASSLGTSGSVGSAEQFF
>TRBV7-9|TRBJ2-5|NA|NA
TGTGCCAGCAGCTTTTTGGGTGGACGAGACCAAGAGACCCAGTACTTC
CASSFLGGRDQETQYF
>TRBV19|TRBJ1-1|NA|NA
TGTGCCAGTAGTGCTAGTAGGGTTGGAGCTTTCTTT
CASSASRVGAFF
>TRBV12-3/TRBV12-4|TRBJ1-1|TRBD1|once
TGTGCCAGCAGCCGGGGACAGGAGGGAGCTTTCTTT
CASSRGQEGAFF
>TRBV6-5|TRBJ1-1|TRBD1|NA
TGTGCCAGCAGACGAATCGACAGGGGTAACACTGAAGCTTTCTTT
CASRRIDRGNTEAFF
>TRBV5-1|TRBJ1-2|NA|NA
TGCGCCAGCAGCTTGTCGGCAGACTATGGCTACACCTTC
CASSLSADYGYTF
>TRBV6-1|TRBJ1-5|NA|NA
TGTGCCAGCAGTGAGTACCACAATAATAAGAATCAGCCCCAGCATTTT
CASSEYHNNKNQPQHF
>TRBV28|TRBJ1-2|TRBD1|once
TGTGCCAGCAGTTCGACCTCCCGGGACAGGGACTTCTATGGCTACACCTTC
CASSSTSRDRDFYGYTF
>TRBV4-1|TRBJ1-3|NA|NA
TGCGCCAGCAGCCAATTAACGGGAAACACCATATATTTT
CASSQLTGNTIYF
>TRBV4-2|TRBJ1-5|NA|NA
TGTGCCAGCAGCCAAGACAGGGGCAATCAGCCCCAGCATTTT
CASSQDRGNQPQHF
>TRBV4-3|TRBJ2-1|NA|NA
TGCGCCAGCAGCCAAGAGGAGGGGCCCAATGAGCAGTTCTTC
CASSQEEGPNEQFF
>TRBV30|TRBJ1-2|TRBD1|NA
TGTGCCTTAAGGTCACAGGGGAACTATGGCTACACCTTC
CALRSQGNYGYTF
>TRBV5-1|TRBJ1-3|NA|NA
TGCGCCAGCAGCTTGGAGGCAGGGAGCTCTGGAAACACCATATATTTT
CASSLEAGSSGNTIYF
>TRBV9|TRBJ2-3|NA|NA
TGTGCCAGCAGCATAGGACAGAGAACAGATACGCAGTATTTT
CASSIGQRTDTQYF